This T cell receptor beta chain is drawn from a study of shared clonotypes between healthy human individuals. Study in general: Aged between 18 and 49, the donors were a couple of women and three men. The study's findings and limits: Naive CD4 clonotype sharing across several donors was approximately 5%. Sample collection involved blood only; tissue repertoires are likely different.

CD45RO negativity and positive selection for CCR7 defined naive CD8 cells, a population that excluded terminally differentiated effector memory CD45RA+ cells. Points on this clone: What it binds is unknown.

Germline lookup yields CDR1 MDHEN and CDR2 SYDVKM. V shed 3 bases and J shed 4 bases, with 9 bases lying between them. The CDR3 consists of 13 residues. Sequencing was at deep level. Data came from immunoSEQ multiplex PCR; TCRdb stores just in-frame clones and leaves some out. The table has about 600,000 clones, 95% to 98% seen once. This clonotype originated in a man younger than 40 in good health. Sequenced input: naive CD8+ T cells sorted from blood. The V gene is TRBV28, the J gene TRBJ1-2; no clear D gene. DNA of the CDR3: TGTGCCAGCAGTTTTTCCTTGGTCTATGGCTACACCTTC. The encoded protein is CASSFSLVYGYTF.